This TCR beta chain was retrieved from a study of neoadjuvant nivolumab and ipilimumab in lung cancer. Regarding the study as a whole: A small number of samples were TCR sequenced. TCR richness and clonality were higher in tumors than adjacent uninvolved lung. TCR clonality did not significantly correlate with pathologic tumor regression.

CDR3 length equals 14 residues. Germline values: CDR1 KGHSH, CDR2 LQKENI. Trimming took off 5 bases at V and 2 bases at J, with 10 bases between the two ends. Method: immunoSEQ multiplex PCR; TCRdb's copy keeps in-frame clones and lacks some. In the table there are fewer than 40,000 clones, about nine tenths of which are singletons. This clone has just one count. Its antigen remains unknown. Material: peripheral blood, obtained after neoadjuvant nivolumab, alone or with ipilimumab, at or shortly before surgery. The receptor comes from an adult with non-small cell lung cancer. V usage is TRBV18 and J usage is TRBJ1-5, with D maybe TRBD1 (6 bases). CDR3 DNA sequence: TGTGCCAGCTCAACGACAGGACGCAATCAGCCCCAGCATTTT. It encodes CASSTTGRNQPQHF.